This T cell receptor beta chain emerged from a study of cytomegalovirus exposure and HLA in healthy donors. Whole-study results and caveats: An analysis was carried out later, and it reportedly showed fewer N-insertions in an Asian-associated ancestry cluster than the roughly 670-donor mean. One variant, a missense change in DCLRE1C, was linked in a later analysis to TCR beta V- and J-gene trimming.

Points on this clone: Its specificity is not known.

Trimming removed 0 bases at V and 5 bases at J, with 16 bases between. Germline assignment: CDR1 SGHRS and CDR2 YFSETQ. CDR3 length: 16 amino acids. PCR employed 60 Vbeta and 13 Jbeta primers. Produced via immunoSEQ multiplex PCR; TCRdb's table is partial and in-frame only. There are over 80,000 clones in the sample; 73% occur only once, and around 3.5% lies in the top ten. The source of this sequence is a man aged 35 to 55 in good health and CMV-seronegative. The V call is TRBV5-1, the J call TRBJ2-3; a weak D match, TRBD2 (6 bases). Material: PBMCs. As DNA, the CDR3 is TGCGCCAGCAGCTTGGGCGCTCTGGTCGGGGGAGATACGCAGTATTTT. Protein: CASSLGALVGGDTQYF.